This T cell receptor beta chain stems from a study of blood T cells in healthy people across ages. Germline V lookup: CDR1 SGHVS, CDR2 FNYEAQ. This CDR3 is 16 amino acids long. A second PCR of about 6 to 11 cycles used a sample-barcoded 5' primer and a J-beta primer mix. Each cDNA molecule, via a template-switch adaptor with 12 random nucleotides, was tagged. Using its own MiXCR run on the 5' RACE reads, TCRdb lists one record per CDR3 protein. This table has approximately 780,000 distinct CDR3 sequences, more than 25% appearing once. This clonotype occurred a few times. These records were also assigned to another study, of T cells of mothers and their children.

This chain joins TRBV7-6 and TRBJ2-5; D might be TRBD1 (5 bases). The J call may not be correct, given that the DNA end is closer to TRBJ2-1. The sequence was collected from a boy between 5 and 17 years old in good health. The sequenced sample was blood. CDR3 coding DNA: TGTGCCAGCAGCTCCCCCCTAGGGCAGGGCGAAAATGAGCAGTTCTTC. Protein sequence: CASSSPLGQGENEQFF.